The clone carrying this T cell receptor (beta chain) was picked up many times. These data come from a study of blood T cells in healthy people across ages. A second PCR, run for about 7 to 12 cycles, used a sample-barcoded 5' primer plus a J-beta primer mix. A single record per CDR3 protein comes from TCRdb applying MiXCR to the 5' RACE reads. The sample holds under 1,000,000 distinct CDR3 sequences, roughly 34% seen once. The TCR originated in a man between 18 and 29 years old in good health. Sample: blood.

In DNA form, the CDR3 reads TGCGCCAGCAGCCAAGATCGCCGCTCAGGCTACACCTTC. Residues: CASSQDRRSGYTF. The rearrangement joins TRBV4-3 to TRBJ1-2, with D uncertain. The CDR3 runs to 13 residues. The V end was cut by 0 bases, the J end by 8 bases, with 10 bases between. The germline gives CDR1 LGHNA, CDR2 YSLEER.